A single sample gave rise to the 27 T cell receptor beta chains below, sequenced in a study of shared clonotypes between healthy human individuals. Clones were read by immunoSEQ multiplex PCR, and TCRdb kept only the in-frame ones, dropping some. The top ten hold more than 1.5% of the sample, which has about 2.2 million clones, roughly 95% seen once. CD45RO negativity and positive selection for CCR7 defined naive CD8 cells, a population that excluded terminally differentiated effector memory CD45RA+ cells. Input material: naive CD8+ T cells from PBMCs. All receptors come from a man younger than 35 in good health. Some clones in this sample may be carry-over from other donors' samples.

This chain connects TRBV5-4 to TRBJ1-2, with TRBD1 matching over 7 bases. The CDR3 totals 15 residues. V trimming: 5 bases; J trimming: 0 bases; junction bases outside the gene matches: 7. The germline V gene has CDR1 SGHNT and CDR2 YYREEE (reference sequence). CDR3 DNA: TGTGCCAGCAGGTCGACCGGGACAGCTAACTATGGCTACACCTTC. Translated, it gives CASRSTGTANYGYTF. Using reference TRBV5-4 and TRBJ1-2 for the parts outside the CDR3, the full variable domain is ETGVTQSPTHLIKTRGQQVTLRCSSQSGHNTVSWYQQALGQGPQFIFQYYREEENGRGNFPPRFSGLQFPNYSSELNVNALELDDSALYLCASRSTGTANYGYTFGSGTRLTVV.

DNA of the CDR3: TGTGCCATCAGTGAGGACAGGGTATTGGAGACCCAGTACTTC. Translation: CAISEDRVLETQYF. J is TRBJ2-5 and V is TRBV10-3; 7 bases fit TRBD1. The CDR3 extends over 14 amino acids. Germline V CDR1 and CDR2: ENHRY, SYGVKD. Losses at the gene ends were 2 bases for V and 5 bases for J; bases not matched to a gene: 5.

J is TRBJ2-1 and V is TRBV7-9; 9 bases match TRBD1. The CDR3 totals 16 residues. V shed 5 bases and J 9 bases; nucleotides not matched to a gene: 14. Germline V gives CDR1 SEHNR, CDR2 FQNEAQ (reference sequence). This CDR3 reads CASSQRSRDRVVEQFF. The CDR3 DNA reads TGTGCCAGCAGCCAACGGTCCCGGGACAGGGTTGTTGAGCAGTTCTTC.

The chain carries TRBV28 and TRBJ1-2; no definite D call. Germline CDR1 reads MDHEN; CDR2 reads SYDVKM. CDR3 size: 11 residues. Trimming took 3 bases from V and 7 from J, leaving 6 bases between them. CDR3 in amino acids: CASSLGFGYTF. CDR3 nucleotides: TGTGCCAGCAGTTTGGGGTTTGGCTACACCTTC.

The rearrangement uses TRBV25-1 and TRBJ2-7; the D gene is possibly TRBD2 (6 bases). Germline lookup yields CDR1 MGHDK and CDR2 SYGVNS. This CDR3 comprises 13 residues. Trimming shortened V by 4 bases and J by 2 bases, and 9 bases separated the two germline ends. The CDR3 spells CASSAGVTYEQYF. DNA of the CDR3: TGTGCCAGCAGTGCGGGGGTAACCTACGAGCAGTACTTC.

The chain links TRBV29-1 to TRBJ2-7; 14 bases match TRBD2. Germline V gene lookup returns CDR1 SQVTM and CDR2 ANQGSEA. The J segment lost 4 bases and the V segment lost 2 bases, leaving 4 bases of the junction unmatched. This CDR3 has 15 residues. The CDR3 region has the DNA TGCAGCGTTGAATCCGGGACTAGCGGGAGATACGAGCAGTACTTC. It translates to CSVESGTSGRYEQYF.

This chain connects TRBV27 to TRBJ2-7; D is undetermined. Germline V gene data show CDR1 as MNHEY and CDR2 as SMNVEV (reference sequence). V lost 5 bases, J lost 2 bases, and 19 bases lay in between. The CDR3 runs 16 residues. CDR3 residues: CASSPFFETTAYEQYF. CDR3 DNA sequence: TGTGCCAGCAGTCCTTTTTTCGAGACAACTGCCTACGAGCAGTACTTC.

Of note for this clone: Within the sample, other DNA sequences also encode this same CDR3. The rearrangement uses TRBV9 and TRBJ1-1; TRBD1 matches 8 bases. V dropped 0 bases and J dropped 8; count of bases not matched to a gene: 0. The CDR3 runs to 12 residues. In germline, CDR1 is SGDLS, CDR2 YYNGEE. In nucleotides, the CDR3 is TGTGCCAGCAGCGTAGGGGACAGGGAAGCTTTCTTT. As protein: CASSVGDREAFF.

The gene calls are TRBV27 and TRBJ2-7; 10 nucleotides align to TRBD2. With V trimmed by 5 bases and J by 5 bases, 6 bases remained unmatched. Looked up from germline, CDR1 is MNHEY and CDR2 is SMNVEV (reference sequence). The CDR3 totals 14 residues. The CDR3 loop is CASSQGTSVHEQYF. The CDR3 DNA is TGTGCCAGCAGTCAAGGGACTAGCGTCCACGAGCAGTACTTC.

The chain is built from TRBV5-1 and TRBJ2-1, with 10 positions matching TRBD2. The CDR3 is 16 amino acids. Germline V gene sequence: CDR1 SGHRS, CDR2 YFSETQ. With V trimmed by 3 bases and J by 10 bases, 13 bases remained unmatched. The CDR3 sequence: CASSSPPTSGKGEQFF. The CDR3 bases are TGCGCCAGCAGCTCCCCTCCCACTAGCGGGAAAGGAGAGCAGTTCTTC. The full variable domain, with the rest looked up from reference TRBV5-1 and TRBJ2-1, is KAGVTQTPRYLIKTRGQQVTLSCSPISGHRSVSWYQQTPGQGLQFLFEYFSETQRNKGNFPGRFSGRQFSNSRSEMNVSTLELGDSALYLCASSSPPTSGKGEQFFGPGTRLTVL.

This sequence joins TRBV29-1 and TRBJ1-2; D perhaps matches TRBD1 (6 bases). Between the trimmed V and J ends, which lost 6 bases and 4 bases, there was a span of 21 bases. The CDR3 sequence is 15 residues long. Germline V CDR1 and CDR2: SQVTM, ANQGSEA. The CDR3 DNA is TGCAGCGTGAAGGTTCTGGGGGCGCGGAGCTATGGCTACACCTTC. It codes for CSVKVLGARSYGYTF.

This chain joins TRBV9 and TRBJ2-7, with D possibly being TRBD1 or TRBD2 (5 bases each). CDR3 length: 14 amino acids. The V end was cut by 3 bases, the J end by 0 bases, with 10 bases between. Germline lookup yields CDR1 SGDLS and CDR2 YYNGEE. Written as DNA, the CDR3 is TGTGCCAGCAGCGGGGGCGGGCACTCCTACGAGCAGTACTTC. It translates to CASSGGGHSYEQYF.

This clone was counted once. The CDR3 region is CASSGTGEETIYSSYEQYF. CDR3 in DNA: TGTGCCAGCAGCGGGACGGGAGAAGAGACAATCTATTCCTCCTACGAGCAGTACTTC. The chain links TRBV28 to TRBJ2-7; a weak D match, TRBD2 (6 bases). The V end lost 6 bases, the J end lost 0 bases, and 27 bases lay between the germline ends. The V gene's germline CDR1 is MDHEN and CDR2 SYDVKM. The CDR3 covers 19 residues.

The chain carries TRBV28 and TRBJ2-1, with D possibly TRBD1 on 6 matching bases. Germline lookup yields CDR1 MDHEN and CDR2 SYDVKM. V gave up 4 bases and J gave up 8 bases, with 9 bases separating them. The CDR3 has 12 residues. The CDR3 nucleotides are TGTGCCAGCAGTTCGAGGGGGTATGAGCAGTTCTTC. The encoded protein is CASSSRGYEQFF.

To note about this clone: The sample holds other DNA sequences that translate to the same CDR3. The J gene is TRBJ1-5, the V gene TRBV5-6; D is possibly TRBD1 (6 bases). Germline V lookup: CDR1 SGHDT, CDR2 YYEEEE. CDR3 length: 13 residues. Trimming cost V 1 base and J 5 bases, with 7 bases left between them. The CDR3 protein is CASSLRGDQPQHF. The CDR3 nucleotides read TGTGCCAGCAGCTTGAGGGGGGATCAGCCCCAGCATTTT.

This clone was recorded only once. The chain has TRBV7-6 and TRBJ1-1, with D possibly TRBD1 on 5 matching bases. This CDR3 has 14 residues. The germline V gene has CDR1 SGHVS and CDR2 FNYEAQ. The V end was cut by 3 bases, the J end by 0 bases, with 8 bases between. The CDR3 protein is CASSFGGLNTEAFF. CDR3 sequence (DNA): TGTGCCAGCAGCTTTGGGGGACTGAACACTGAAGCTTTCTTT.

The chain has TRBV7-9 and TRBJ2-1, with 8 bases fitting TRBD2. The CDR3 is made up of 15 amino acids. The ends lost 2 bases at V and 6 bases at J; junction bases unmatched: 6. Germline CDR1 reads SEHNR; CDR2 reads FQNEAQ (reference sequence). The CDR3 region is CASSLPGLVVNEQFF. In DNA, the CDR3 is TGTGCCAGCAGCTTACCGGGACTAGTAGTCAATGAGCAGTTCTTC.

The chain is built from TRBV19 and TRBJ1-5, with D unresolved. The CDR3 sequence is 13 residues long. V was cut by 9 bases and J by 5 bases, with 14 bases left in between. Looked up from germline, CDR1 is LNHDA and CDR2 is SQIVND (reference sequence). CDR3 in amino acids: CASLGFSDQPQHF. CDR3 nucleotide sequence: TGTGCCAGCCTGGGCTTTTCTGATCAGCCCCAGCATTTT.

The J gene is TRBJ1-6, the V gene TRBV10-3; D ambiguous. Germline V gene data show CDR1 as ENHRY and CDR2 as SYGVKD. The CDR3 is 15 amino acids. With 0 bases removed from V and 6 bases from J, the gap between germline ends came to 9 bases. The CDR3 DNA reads TGTGCCATCAGTGAGTCGGCTACAGCTAATTCACCCCTCCACTTT. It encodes CAISESATANSPLHF.

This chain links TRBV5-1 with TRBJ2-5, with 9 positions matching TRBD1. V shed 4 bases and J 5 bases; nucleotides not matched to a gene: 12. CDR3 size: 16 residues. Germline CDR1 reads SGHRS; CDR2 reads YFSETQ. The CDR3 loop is CASSLDHRGLGETQYF. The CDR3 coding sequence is TGCGCCAGCAGCCTGGACCACAGGGGGCTCGGCGAGACCCAGTACTTC.

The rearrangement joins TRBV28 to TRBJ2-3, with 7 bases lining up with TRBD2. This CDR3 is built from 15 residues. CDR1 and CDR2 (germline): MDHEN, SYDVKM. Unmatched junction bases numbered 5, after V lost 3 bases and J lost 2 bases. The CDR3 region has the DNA TGTGCCAGCAGTTTTTCGGGGACTAACACAGATACGCAGTATTTT. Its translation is CASSFSGTNTDTQYF.

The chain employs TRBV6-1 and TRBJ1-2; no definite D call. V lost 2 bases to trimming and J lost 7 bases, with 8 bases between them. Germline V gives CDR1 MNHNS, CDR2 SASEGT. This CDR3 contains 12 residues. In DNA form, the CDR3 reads TGTGCCAGCAGTGAAAGGACGCCTGGCTACACCTTC. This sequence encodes CASSERTPGYTF.

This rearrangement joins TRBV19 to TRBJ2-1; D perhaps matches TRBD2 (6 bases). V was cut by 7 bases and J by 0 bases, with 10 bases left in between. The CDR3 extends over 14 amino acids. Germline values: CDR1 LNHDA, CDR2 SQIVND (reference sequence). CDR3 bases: TGTGCCAGTACCGCTAGCGTCTCCTACAATGAGCAGTTCTTC. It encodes CASTASVSYNEQFF.

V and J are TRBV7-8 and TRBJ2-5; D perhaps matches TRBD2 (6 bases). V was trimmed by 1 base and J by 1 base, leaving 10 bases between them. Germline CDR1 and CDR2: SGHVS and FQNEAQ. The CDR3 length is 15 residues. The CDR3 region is CASSLEGGSQETQYF. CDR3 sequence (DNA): TGTGCCAGCAGCTTAGAAGGAGGGTCCCAAGAGACCCAGTACTTC.

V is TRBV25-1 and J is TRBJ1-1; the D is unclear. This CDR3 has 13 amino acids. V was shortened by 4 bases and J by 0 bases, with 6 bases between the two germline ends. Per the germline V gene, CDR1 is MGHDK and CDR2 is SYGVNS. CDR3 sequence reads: CASSAVMNTEAFF. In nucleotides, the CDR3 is TGTGCCAGCAGTGCAGTCATGAACACTGAAGCTTTCTTT.

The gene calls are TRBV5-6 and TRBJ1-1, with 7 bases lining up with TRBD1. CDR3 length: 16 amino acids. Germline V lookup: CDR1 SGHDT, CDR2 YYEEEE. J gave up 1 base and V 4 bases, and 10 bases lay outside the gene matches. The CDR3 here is CASSPQTGSPNTEAFF. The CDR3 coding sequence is TGTGCCAGCAGCCCGCAGACAGGGTCTCCGAACACTGAAGCTTTCTTT.

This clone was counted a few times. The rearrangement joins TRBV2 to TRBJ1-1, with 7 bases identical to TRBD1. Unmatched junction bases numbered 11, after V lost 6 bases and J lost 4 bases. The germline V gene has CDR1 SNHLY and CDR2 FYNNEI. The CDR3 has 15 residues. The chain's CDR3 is CASSDPGGGITEAFF. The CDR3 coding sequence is TGTGCCAGCAGCGACCCGGGAGGGGGCATCACTGAAGCTTTCTTT. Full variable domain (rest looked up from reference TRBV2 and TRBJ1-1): EPEVTQTPSHQVTQMGQEVILRCVPISNHLYFYWYRQILGQKVEFLVSFYNNEISEKSEIFDDQFSVERPDGSNFTLKIRSTKLEDSAMYFCASSDPGGGITEAFFGQGTRLTVV.